This note documents a single T cell receptor (beta chain) sequence. This specimen comes from a study of T cell responses to AZD1222 COVID-19 vaccine. The CDR3 totals 11 residues. CDR1 is DFQATT and CDR2 is SNEGSKA in the germline V gene (reference sequence). The data were produced by immunoSEQ multiplex PCR, yet TCRdb's version contains in-frame clones alone and is incomplete. The sample contains 130,000 to 150,000 clones, roughly nine tenths of which appear only once. This TCR came from an adult who received the AZD1222 COVID-19 vaccine. The V call is TRBV20-1, the J call TRBJ1-2; unclear D gene. The material was peripheral blood, obtained 28 days after the second AZD1222 dose. DNA for the CDR3: TGCCTCCCCTCGGTCAACTATGGCTACACCTTC. Its translation is CLPSVNYGYTF.